This TCR beta chain originates from a study of shared clonotypes between healthy human individuals (dated by TCRdb to about 2020). About the full investigation: Three men and a couple of women, aged 18 to 49 years, made up the cohort. To increase sequencing depth and limit assay-specific biases, different laboratories used diverse techniques to prepare libraries and sequence TCR repertoires. Leukapheresis yielded between about 0.94 and 8.9 billion PBMCs per donor. Blood TCR repertoires of 5 or 6 healthy adults were deeply sequenced to estimate repertoire size and the extent of clonotype sharing between individuals. For each donor, CD4 naive and CD4 memory were each run on three plates, CD8 naive on two plates, and CD8 memory on one plate. Overall results and qualifications from the work: Across a handful of donors, about 4.5% of naive CD4, 3% to 3.5% of naive CD8, 2.3% of memory CD4, and over 0.35% of memory CD8 clonotypes were shared. Based on pairwise subsampling, the degree of clonotype sharing among donors was expected to be affected by sequencing depth. Sampling was restricted to blood, and TCR repertoires in tissue are likely to differ from TCR repertoires in blood. Larger estimated clonotype richness was generally found for naive subsets than for memory subsets. Because the study included a small number of donors, the genetic and exposure-history diversity represented was limited. Rarefaction of sorted-subset datasets indicated incomplete sequencing despite the large sequencing depth. Compared with non-shared clonotypes, the clonotypes found in all four sorted-subset donors had higher generation probabilities.

This clone came up many times. There is no known antigen for this receptor. No quality values exist for individual bases; no much larger clone is one base distant. Donors were healthy HIV-negative adults with no recently reported acute infections or vaccinations. Only Caucasian adults living in Nashville, Tennessee, USA were represented among the donors. CD4+ T cells were enriched by magnetic negative selection, after which naive cells were positively selected on CD45RA and the negative fraction was taken as the memory subset. After blood collection by leukapheresis, PBMCs were isolated using Ficoll-Histopaque density gradient centrifugation and then cryopreserved in the vapor phase of liquid nitrogen. Analytical flow cytometry was used to check the purity and quantity of each magnetically sorted T cell population. Genomic DNA was isolated from each sorted fraction and quantified by UV absorbance on a Nanodrop 2000c.

Using the deep immunoSEQ assay, TCR CDR3 regions were amplified from genomic DNA by multiplex PCR. For each cell subset, the extracted genomic DNA was distributed evenly across all wells of several immunoSEQ 96-well plates, and each plate served as one replicate. For sorted subsets, roughly 200 ng of genomic DNA, equivalent to 25,000 to 35,000 T cell genomes, went into each replicate PCR. The purified libraries were quantified using a Qubit 3.0 fluorometer, sized with a Bioanalyzer 2100, and then quantified again using the KAPA Library Quantification kit. Each immunoSEQ 96-well plate was sequenced on its own single-read 150-cycle Illumina NextSeq 550 flow cell. The authors processed their data as follows. Because the immunoSEQ output held only junctional sequences and lacked quality scores, the filtering could not match the filtering applied to full-length reads. Sequences were annotated with PyIR, a Python wrapper for IgBLAST v1.9, using IMGT germline references to assign V/J genes and CDR3. Reads were filtered out if the reads had weak V/J assignments (E-value above 1e-6), no CDR3, stop codons, out-of-frame junctions, or ambiguous translated residues. V3J clonotypes were defined by identical inferred V gene, J gene, and CDR3 amino acid sequence. The percentage overlap between two repertoires was calculated by dividing the number of shared unique clonotypes by the size of the smaller repertoire. RTK rarefaction, the Chao1 estimator, and Recon v2.1 estimates of unobserved clonotypes were used to assess repertoire richness. Generation probabilities for all TCRbeta clonotypes obtained by the gDNA method from a handful of donors were computed using OLGA. TCRdb carries this immuneACCESS record with in-frame sequences only. Its versions omit some clonotypes, under half of them owing to an unresolved V gene in the studies checked, with the rest unexplained. D and trimming come from the DNA, and the V and J calls and clone size come from that table. The sample has about 980,000 clones on record, 76% of them singletons. The ten largest clones take up over 1.3% of the sample.

Reading the germline V gene gives CDR1 WSHSY and CDR2 SAAADI. V loses 0 bases of germline sequence and J loses 6 bases, and the interval between the two ends is 11 bases. The CDR3 sequence holds 14 residues, the cysteine and phenylalanine included. This entry keeps only the CDR3 DNA: 42 bases, framed from base 1. This sequence was found in a man aged 18 to 30 in good health. Material for sequencing was memory CD4+ T cells sorted from blood. The intended sense of this specimen's cell subset or site label: CD45RA-negative fraction. The chain couples TRBV10-2 to TRBJ1-2; the D gene is perhaps TRBD1, from 5 matching bases. The CDR3 region: CASSESARVNGYTF. The DNA reads TGCGCCAGCAGTGAGTCCGCCAGGGTAAATGGCTACACCTTC.